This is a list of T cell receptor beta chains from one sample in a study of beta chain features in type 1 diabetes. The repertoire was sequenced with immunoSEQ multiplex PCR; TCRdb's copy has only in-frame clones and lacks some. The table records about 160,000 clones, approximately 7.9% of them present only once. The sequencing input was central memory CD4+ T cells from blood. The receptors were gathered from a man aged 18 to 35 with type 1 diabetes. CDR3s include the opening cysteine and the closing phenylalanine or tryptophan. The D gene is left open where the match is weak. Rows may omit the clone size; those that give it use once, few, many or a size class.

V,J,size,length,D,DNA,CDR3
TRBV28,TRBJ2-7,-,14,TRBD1,TGTGCCAGCAGTCGTAGACAGGGGGGAGCTCTGCAGTACTTC,CASSRRQGGALQYF
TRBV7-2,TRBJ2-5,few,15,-,TGTGCCAGCAGCCCCCTTTCCAGCGTCCTAGAGACCCAGTACTTC,CASSPLSSVLETQYF
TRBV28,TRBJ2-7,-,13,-,TGTGCCAGCAGCCAGGCGGGGCTTTACGAGCAGTACTTC,CASSQAGLYEQYF
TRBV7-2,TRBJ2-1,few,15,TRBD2,TGTGCCAGCACCATACTAGCGGACTCCTACAATGAGCAGTTCTTC,CASTILADSYNEQFF
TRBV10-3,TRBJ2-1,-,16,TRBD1,TGTGCCATCAGTGAGTCGAACAGGGGATATTACAATGAGCAGTTCTTC,CAISESNRGYYNEQFF
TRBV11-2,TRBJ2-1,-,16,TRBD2,TGTGCCAGCAGCTTTTTGCGGGGGGGCATTATTGGTGAGCAGTTCTTC,CASSFLRGGIIGEQFF
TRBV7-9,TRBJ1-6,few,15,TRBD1,TGTGCCAGCAGCTCCTATTCAGGGGGCGATTCACCCCTCCACTTT,CASSSYSGGDSPLHF
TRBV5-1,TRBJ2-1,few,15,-,TGCGCCAGCAGCTTGTTTGGGGGGAAGGGGAATGAGCAGTTCTTC,CASSLFGGKGNEQFF
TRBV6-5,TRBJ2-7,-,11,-,TGTGCCAGCAGTTGGGCGAACGAGCAGTACTTC,CASSWANEQYF
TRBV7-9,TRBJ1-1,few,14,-,TGTGCCAGCAGCTTAGAGGGGGTTGGGACTGAAGCTTTCTTT,CASSLEGVGTEAFF
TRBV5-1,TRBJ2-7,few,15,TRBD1,TGCGCCAGCAGCGTCGGACGGGACAGGGCCTACGAGCAGTACTTC,CASSVGRDRAYEQYF
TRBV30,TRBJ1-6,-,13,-,TGTGCCTGGGCCGGGACATATAATTCACCCCTCCACTTT,CAWAGTYNSPLHF
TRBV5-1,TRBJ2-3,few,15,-,TGCGCCAGCAGCTTGTGGATGGGCAGCACAGATACGCAGTATTTT,CASSLWMGSTDTQYF
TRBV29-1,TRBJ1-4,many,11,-,TGCAGCGGAGAAGGGGATGAAAAACTGTTTTTT,CSGEGDEKLFF
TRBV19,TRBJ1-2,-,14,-,TGTGCCAGTACCGAATCTGAGTTCGTTGCCGGCTACACCTTC,CASTESEFVAGYTF
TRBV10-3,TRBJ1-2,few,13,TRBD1,TGTGCCATCAGAGGACAGGGGGACTATGGCTACACCTTC,CAIRGQGDYGYTF
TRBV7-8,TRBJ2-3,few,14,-,TGTGCCAGCAGCTCGGCGGGACTTTGGGATACGCAGTATTTT,CASSSAGLWDTQYF
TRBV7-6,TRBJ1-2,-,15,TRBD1,TGTGCCAGCAGCTCGGGGGACAGGGCTAGCTATGGCTACACCTTC,CASSSGDRASYGYTF
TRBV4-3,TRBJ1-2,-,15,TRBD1,TGCGCCAGCAGCCCTCAGAAGGACAGGGATGATGGCTACACCTTC,CASSPQKDRDDGYTF
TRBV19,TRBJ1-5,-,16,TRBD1,TGTGCCAGTAGGACTATAGGGACAGGGCCCAATCAGCCCCAGCATTTT,CASRTIGTGPNQPQHF
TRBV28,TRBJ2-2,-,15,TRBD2,TGTGCCACTTGGGGGGGATTTCGCAACACCGGGGAGCTGTTTTTT,CATWGGFRNTGELFF
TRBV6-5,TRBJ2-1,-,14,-,TGTGCCAGCAGTTACCTGTTAGGGGCGAATGAGCAGTTCTTC,CASSYLLGANEQFF
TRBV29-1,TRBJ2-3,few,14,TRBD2,TGCAGCGTTTCTAGCGGGGGGGCAACAGATACGCAGTATTTT,CSVSSGGATDTQYF
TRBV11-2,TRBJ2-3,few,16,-,TGTGCCAGCAGCTTTACTAGCTCCACTTCACTAATCGCGCAGTATTTT,CASSFTSSTSLIAQYF
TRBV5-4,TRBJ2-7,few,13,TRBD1,TGTGCCAGCAGCCCGCAACAGGGGCACGAGCAGTACTTC,CASSPQQGHEQYF
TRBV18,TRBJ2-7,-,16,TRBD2,TGTGCCAGCTCACCAGGACTAGCGGGAGGAGGGGACGAGCAGTACTTC,CASSPGLAGGGDEQYF
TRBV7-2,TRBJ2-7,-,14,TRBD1,TGTGCCAGCAGCTTGACAGGGGAACCCTACGAGCAGTACTTC,CASSLTGEPYEQYF
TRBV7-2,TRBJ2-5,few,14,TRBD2,TGTGCCAGCAGTGGCGGGGGGGCCGAAGAGACCCAGTACTTC,CASSGGGAEETQYF
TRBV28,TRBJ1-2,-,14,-,TGTGCCAGCAGCCGAATCCAGGGTCTGTATGGCTACACCTTC,CASSRIQGLYGYTF
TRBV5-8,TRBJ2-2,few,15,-,TGTGCCAGCAGCTCTCGAGTCACGAACACCGGGGAGCTGTTTTTT,CASSSRVTNTGELFF
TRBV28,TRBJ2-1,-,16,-,TGTGCCAGCAGTTTACCGGGGGGCAGGTCAAACAATGAGCAGTTCTTC,CASSLPGGRSNNEQFF
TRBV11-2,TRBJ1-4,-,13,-,TGTGCCAGCAGCTTAAGATCGGGGGTCGTACCGTTTTTT,CASSLRSGVVPFF
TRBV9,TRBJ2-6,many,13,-,TGTGCCAGCGGGCAGGTTGGGGCCAACGTCCTGACTTTC,CASGQVGANVLTF
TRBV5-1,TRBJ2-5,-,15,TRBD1,TGCGCCAGCAGCTTGACAGGGGGCCTCCAAGAGACCCAGTACTTC,CASSLTGGLQETQYF
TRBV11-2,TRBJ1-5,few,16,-,TGTGCCAGCAGCTTAGTTCAGGGTCATGGCAATCAGCCCCAGCATTTT,CASSLVQGHGNQPQHF
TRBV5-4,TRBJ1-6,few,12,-,TGTGCCAGCAGCCAAATTGATTCACCCCTCCACTTT,CASSQIDSPLHF
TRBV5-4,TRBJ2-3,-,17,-,TGTGCCAGCAGCAGGGGGGCCGGCGGGGGAAGCACAGATACGCAGTATTTT,CASSRGAGGGSTDTQYF
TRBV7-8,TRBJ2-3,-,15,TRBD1,TGTGCCAGCAGCCCCTCCGGACAGGGTCCAGATACGCAGTATTTT,CASSPSGQGPDTQYF
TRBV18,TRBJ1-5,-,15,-,TGTGCCAGCTCACCACCGGGCGCTGCCGGAGGTCCCCAGCATTTT,CASSPPGAAGGPQHF
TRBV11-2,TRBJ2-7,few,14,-,TGTGCCAGCAGCTTAGCCGACGGGAACTACGAGCAGTACTTC,CASSLADGNYEQYF
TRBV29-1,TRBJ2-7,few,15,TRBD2,TGCAGCGTTGAAAGTACGGGACTAGCGGGAGACGAGCAGTACTTC,CSVESTGLAGDEQYF
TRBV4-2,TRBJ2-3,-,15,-,TGTGCCAGCAGCCAAGATCTGGCGGCTGGAGATACGCAGTATTTT,CASSQDLAAGDTQYF
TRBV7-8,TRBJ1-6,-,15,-,TGTGCCAGTAAATTTGGCCCTTCAGGTGATTCACCCCTCCACTTT,CASKFGPSGDSPLHF
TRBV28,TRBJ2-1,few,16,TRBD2,TGTGCCAGCAGTTCCGTCGGTGGGGAGGGCCGGTATGAGCAGTTCTTC,CASSSVGGEGRYEQFF
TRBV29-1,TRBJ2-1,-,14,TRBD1,TGCAGCGTTACCCGGGACAGAGCCTACAATGAGCAGTTCTTC,CSVTRDRAYNEQFF
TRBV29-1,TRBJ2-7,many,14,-,TGCAGCGTTGAAGATCCTTTCCGGGCCTACGAGCAGTACTTC,CSVEDPFRAYEQYF
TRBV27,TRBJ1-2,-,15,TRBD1,TGTGCCAGCAGTCCTCGGACAGGGGGAAGGTATGGCTACACCTTC,CASSPRTGGRYGYTF
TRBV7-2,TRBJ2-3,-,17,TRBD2,TGTGCCAGCAGCTCCCCCCTGGCGGGAGTTTCCACAGATACGCAGTATTTT,CASSSPLAGVSTDTQYF
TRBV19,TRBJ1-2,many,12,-,TGTGCCAGTAGCCGACAGGATGATGGCTACACCTTC,CASSRQDDGYTF
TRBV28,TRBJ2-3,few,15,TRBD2,TGTGCCAGCAGTTTATCAGCTAGCGGGATTGATACGCAGTATTTT,CASSLSASGIDTQYF
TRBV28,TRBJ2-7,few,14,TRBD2,TGTGCCAGCTCGGCGGGACTAGCGGTCTACGAGCAGTACTTC,CASSAGLAVYEQYF
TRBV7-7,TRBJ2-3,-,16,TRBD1,TGTGCCAGCAGCTTAGGGGGACAGGGGCGTTCAGATACGCAGTATTTT,CASSLGGQGRSDTQYF
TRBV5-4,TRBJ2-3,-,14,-,TGTGCCAGCAGCCAGTCCAGCGGAACAGATACGCAGTATTTT,CASSQSSGTDTQYF
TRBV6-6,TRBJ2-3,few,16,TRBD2,TGTGCCAGCAGGGTAAGCGGGACTCAAAGCACAGATACGCAGTATTTT,CASRVSGTQSTDTQYF